This T cell receptor (beta chain) was sequenced during a study of cytomegalovirus exposure and HLA in healthy donors. A note on this clone: Antigen specificity is unknown.

Method: immunoSEQ multiplex PCR; TCRdb's copy keeps in-frame clones and lacks some. The sample has approximately 200,000 clones, 75% to 95% seen once; the top ten hold roughly 1%. Findings of the study overall: Researchers catalogued around 150 TCR beta chains as cytomegalovirus-associated.

Per germline, CDR1 MNHNS and CDR2 SASEGT. CDR3 length equals 14 residues. The V and J ends lost 4 bases and 2 bases respectively, with 11 bases between them. The sequencing input was PBMCs. This receptor was taken from a woman younger than 30 in good health and CMV-seronegative. The V call is TRBV6-1, the J call TRBJ1-1; maybe TRBD1 (6 bases). CDR3 sequence reads: CASSVIQGNTEAFF. CDR3 bases: TGTGCCAGCAGTGTCATACAGGGAAACACTGAAGCTTTCTTT.